The entry that follows covers one T cell receptor beta chain sequence. This clonotype came up a few times. The clone's antigen remains unknown. It has no much larger one-base neighbor in the sample; base qualities were not kept. The sample belongs to a study of early T cells in non-severe SARS-CoV-2 infection (dated by TCRdb to the early 2020s). About the full investigation: Because TCR sequencing was done on bulk RNA from unsorted whole blood, the alpha and beta chains could not be paired. What the research found in general, with its limitations: VDJdb matching was skewed toward anti-spike CD8 responses and likely underestimated virus-specific expansions by missing private and CD4 specificities.

CDR1 and CDR2 are drawn from the germline V gene (reference sequence): SEHNR, FQNEAQ. Cut back by 5 bases and 3 bases, the V and J ends lie 19 bases apart. Including cysteine and phenylalanine, the CDR3 has 16 amino acids. Left in the record is the CDR3 DNA by itself, 48 bases read in frame from the first base. The receptor library was made with 5' RACE. TCRdb shows the sequencer as NextSeq 500. In the TCR library protocol, unique molecular identifiers were attached to individual cDNA molecules to correct for PCR bias and sequencing error. Both TCR alpha and beta chains were sequenced, and tight co-correlation was observed between alpha and beta sequence abundances in each sample. As for how the authors treated the data: Decombinator V4 was used to perform V gene, J gene and CDR3 annotation of TCR sequences. TCRs were defined as expanded if a significant change between any two time points was detected under a Poisson model with p below 0.0001. TCR abundances were normalised to the total number of TCRs sequenced per sample and expressed as counts per million. MAIT TCRs were defined by TRAV1-2 paired with TRAJ12, TRAJ20 or TRAJ33, and iNKT TCRs by TRAV10 paired with TRAJ18. VDJdb, accessed 1 November 2021, was searched for CMV, EBV and SARS-CoV-2 annotated TCRs, with TCRs annotated for multiple antigens excluded. The raw public data were reprocessed by TCRdb itself: fastp quality trimming at Q25, MiXCR clonotype calling, in-frame beta chains only. For every CDR3 protein sequence, its rows merge into one entry that carries the most common genes and DNA. The V and J calls and clone size are TCRdb's, not the authors'. This sample has 70,000 or so distinct CDR3 sequences in its table, and 10% of those were observed once. The ten largest make up more than 7.5% of the sample.

The study was a case-control design nested within a healthcare worker cohort in London, UK, with weekly nasopharyngeal swab PCR tests and blood sampling. Between 23 and 31 March 2020, the week of the UK lockdown, healthcare workers were enrolled and then followed up weekly for as long as 16 weeks. This clonotype originated in an adult who was a healthcare worker with PCR-confirmed SARS-CoV-2 infection or an uninfected control (not recorded which). This specimen consisted of whole blood, obtained at baseline. This sequence uses TRBV7-9 and TRBJ1-2; the D region possibly corresponds to TRBD1 (5 bases align). The CDR3 is CASSPDFSGAHYGYTF. DNA sequence: TGTGCCAGCAGCCCCGACTTCAGTGGGGCACACTATGGCTACACCTTC.